This T cell receptor (beta chain) was found in a study of T cells in tuberculosis. Study as a whole: CD1B tetramers identified T cells specific for mycobacterial lipid GMM. IGRA-negative adolescents, IGRA-positive adolescents with latent tuberculosis and adults with active tuberculosis formed this South African cohort. Notes on the study in general: Smaller distances to GMM-specific TCRs suggested their expansion in active tuberculosis.

The method was immunoSEQ multiplex PCR; TCRdb's version includes in-frame clones alone and lacks a portion of them. Among more than 20,000 clones listed, 75% to 90% were seen once. About this clone itself: Its antigen is still unknown.

Trimming took 8 bases from V and 8 from J, leaving 15 bases between them. This CDR3 spans 13 amino acids. Germline V lookup: CDR1 SNHLY, CDR2 FYNNEI. The chain has TRBV2 and TRBJ1-4; D is unresolved. This TCR was sampled from a donor aged 10-35 years with latent tuberculosis or without tuberculosis infection. Sequencing input: PBMCs. The chain's CDR3 is CASRPDSAEKLFF. The CDR3 DNA reads TGTGCCAGCCGACCGGACTCGGCAGAAAAACTGTTTTTT. The full variable domain, completed using reference TRBV2 and TRBJ1-4, is EPEVTQTPSHQVTQMGQEVILRCVPISNHLYFYWYRQILGQKVEFLVSFYNNEISEKSEIFDDQFSVERPDGSNFTLKIRSTKLEDSAMYFCASRPDSAEKLFFGSGTQLSVL.